This T cell receptor (beta chain) was identified in a study of T cells in Graves' hyperthyroidism and ophthalmopathy. There were TCR beta CDR3 regions amplified from RNA transcripts. The HTBI primer set drove a first-round RT-PCR of the TCR CDR3. TCRdb itself ran the multiplex PCR reads through MiXCR, one entry per CDR3 protein. The sample holds hundreds of thousands of distinct CDR3 sequences, around 38% seen once. Every diagnosis used clinical symptoms, serum thyroxine and TRAb, thyroid ultrasound and orbital computed tomography. Study-wide results and caveats: Ophthalmopathy stood apart from stable hyperthyroidism in a 13 V-J model.

This clonotype was seen only once. The antigen remains unidentified. The CDR3 runs 14 residues. J gave up 5 bases and V 6 bases, and 9 bases lay outside the gene matches. J is TRBJ1-2 and V is TRBV12-3 or TRBV12-4; 7 bases are shared with TRBD1. This clonotype was sampled from a man aged 18 to 29 with Graves' hyperthyroidism. Sequencing was done on a sample of blood. The CDR3 loop is CASRRQGHRYGYTF. The CDR3 DNA sequence: TGTGCCAGCAGGAGACAGGGACATCGATATGGCTACACCTTC.